This T cell receptor beta chain was found in a study of radiation and T cells in renal cell carcinoma (dated by TCRdb to the early 2020s). A note on the overall study: In total, some 52 samples underwent TCR beta sequencing: some 25 tumors plus 27 peripheral blood samples. A total of 4,016,671 unique CDR3 nucleotide sequences, encoding 2.5 million to 3 million unique CDR3 amino acid sequences, were found across all 50 or so samples.

Trimming costs V 0 bases and J 4 bases, and their ends lie 15 bases apart. CDR1 and CDR2 are read off the germline V gene as LGHNA and YSLEER. The CDR3 goes from the cysteine to the phenylalanine over 16 residues. This entry keeps only the CDR3 DNA: 48 bases, framed from base 1. Comment on this clone: It has no known antigen specificity. Base quality data are lacking; no much larger clone is found one base away.

Beyond this particular receptor, the publication reports: Higher TCR clonality was observed in irradiated tumors than in controls, with an average of roughly 54% of the repertoire accounted for by the top 100 clonotypes, compared with approximately 40% in nephrectomy-only tumors. Because the trial had a single-armed design, the trial could not examine how radiation dose or scheduling affected the TCR repertoire. Only small tumor regions of roughly 1 g were available, so intratumoral heterogeneity was not captured. Compared with control tumors, irradiated tumors had a greater number of dominant CDR3 motifs, and those motifs took up a bigger portion of the repertoire.

TCR beta libraries were generated from genomic DNA with the immunoSEQ kit, following the manufacturer's recommendations. For library preparation, a first multiplex PCR was performed with proprietary primers, followed by a second PCR in which unique barcodes were added, and bead cleanups were performed after each round. A kit-provided positive control reaction and a negative control reaction were included in every sample batch. The final libraries underwent checking on an Agilent 4200 TapeStation D1000 ScreenTape, volumetric pooling, and quantification by qPCR. Sequencing was performed on an Illumina NextSeq500 with a MidOutput 150-cycle cartridge, and 156 Read1 and 15 Index1 cycles were run with kit custom primers. The pooled library was loaded at 0.95 to 1 pM with roughly 19% PhiX control spiked in. The authors' pipeline ran thus. The vendor-processed data were analyzed in R, and a clonotype was defined as all T cells that share the same CDR3 nucleotide sequence. In the clone abundance analyses, frequencies were normalized to the 10,000 most abundant clones in each sample. Public T cell clones, which averaged fewer than five per sample, were excluded before analysis. ImmunoMap was used for dominant motif analysis with the PAM10 matrix, a gap penalty of 30, and a homology threshold of 0.3, and any motif reaching a cumulative frequency of at least 0.01 was considered dominant. In TCRdb, the immuneACCESS table is reduced to in-frame sequences with V and J assigned. These tables do not hold every clone; where another copy was compared, an unresolved V gene accounts for under half, and the others remain unexplained. The D gene and trimming were derived from the DNA, and the V and J assignments and clone size from that table. This sample comprises some 10,000 clones, around 50% of them detected only once. Nearly 10% of the sample rests with the top ten.

The sample's time point label is to be understood as: tumor resected at nephrectomy. The sample's treatment or condition, from its label and the paper: treatment-naive control, cytoreductive nephrectomy. Control tumors came from treatment-naive renal cell carcinoma patients who underwent cytoreductive nephrectomy without prior radiation. Renal cell carcinoma with clear cell pathology was present in all patients. The control tumors sequenced for TCR were resected between the early 2010s and the mid-2010s from 11 males and several females whose median age was around 61 years (range 40 to 82). Tumor processing involved mechanical dissociation, digestion with collagenase/hyaluronidase at 37 degrees C, handling in gentleMACS C tubes, and storage in liquid nitrogen. The QIAamp DNA Blood Mini Kit (Qiagen) was used to prepare genomic DNA for TCR sequencing. Only samples passing all quality control checks were included in the analyses.

The chain uses TRBV4-3 and TRBJ1-2; TRBD1 is possibly the D segment (6 matching bases). The TCR comes from a man aged 40-49 years with renal cell carcinoma. The sample consisted of tumor tissue, taken from a patient whose treatment was nephrectomy without radiotherapy. The nucleotides read TGCGCCAGCAGCCAAGATAGGGGGGGCGCAGGCTATGGCTACACCTTC. It is translated as CASSQDRGGAGYGYTF.